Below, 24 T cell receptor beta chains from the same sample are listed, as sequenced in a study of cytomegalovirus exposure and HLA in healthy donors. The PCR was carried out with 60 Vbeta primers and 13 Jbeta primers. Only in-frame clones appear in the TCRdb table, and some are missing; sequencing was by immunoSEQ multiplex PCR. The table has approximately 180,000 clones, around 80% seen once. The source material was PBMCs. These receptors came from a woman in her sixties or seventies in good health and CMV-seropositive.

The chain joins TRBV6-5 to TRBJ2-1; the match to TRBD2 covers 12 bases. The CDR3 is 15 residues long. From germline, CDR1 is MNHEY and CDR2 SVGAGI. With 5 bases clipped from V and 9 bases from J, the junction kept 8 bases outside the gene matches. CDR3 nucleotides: TGTGCCAGCAGTCTGGGACTAGCGGGCTTTGGTGAGCAGTTCTTC. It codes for CASSLGLAGFGEQFF.

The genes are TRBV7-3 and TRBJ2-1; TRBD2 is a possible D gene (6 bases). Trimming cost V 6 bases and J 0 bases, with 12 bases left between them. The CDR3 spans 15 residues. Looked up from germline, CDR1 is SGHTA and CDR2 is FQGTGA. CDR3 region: CASSRERSSYNEQFF. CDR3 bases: TGTGCCAGCAGTCGGGAGAGGAGCTCCTACAATGAGCAGTTCTTC.

CDR3 sequence: CASSLLAGAIDNSPLHF. The CDR3, as DNA: TGTGCCAGCAGTTTATTGGCAGGGGCAATTGACAATTCACCCCTCCACTTT. V usage is TRBV28 and J usage is TRBJ1-6; possible D gene TRBD1, 6 bases. CDR3 length equals 17 residues. CDR1 MDHEN and CDR2 SYDVKM come from the germline V gene. Trimming left V 1 base short and J 7 bases short, with 17 bases between. The full variable domain, completed using reference TRBV28 and TRBJ1-6, is DVKVTQSSRYLVKRTGEKVFLECVQDMDHENMFWYRQDPGLGLRLIYFSYDVKMKEKGDIPEGYSVSREKKERFSLILESASTNQTSMYLCASSLLAGAIDNSPLHFGNGTRLTVT.

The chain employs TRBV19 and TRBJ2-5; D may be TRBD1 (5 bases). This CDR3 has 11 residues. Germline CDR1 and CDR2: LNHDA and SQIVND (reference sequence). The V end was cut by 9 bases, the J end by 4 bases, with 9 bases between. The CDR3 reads CASRQSETQYF. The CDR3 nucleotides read TGTGCCAGCCGACAGTCAGAGACCCAGTACTTC.

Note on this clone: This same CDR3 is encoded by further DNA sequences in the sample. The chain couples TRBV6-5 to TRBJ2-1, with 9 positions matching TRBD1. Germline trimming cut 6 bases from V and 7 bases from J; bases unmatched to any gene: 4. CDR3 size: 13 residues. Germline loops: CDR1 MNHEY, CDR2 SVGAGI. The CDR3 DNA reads TGTGCCAGCAGAACAGGGGGCGGTAATGAGCAGTTCTTC. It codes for CASRTGGGNEQFF.

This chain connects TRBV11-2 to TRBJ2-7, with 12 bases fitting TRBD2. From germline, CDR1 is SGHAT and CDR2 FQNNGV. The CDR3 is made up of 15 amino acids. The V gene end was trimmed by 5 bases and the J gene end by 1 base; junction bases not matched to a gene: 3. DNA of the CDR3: TGTGCCAGCAGCCGACTAGCGGGAGTTTCCTACGAGCAGTACTTC. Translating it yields CASSRLAGVSYEQYF.

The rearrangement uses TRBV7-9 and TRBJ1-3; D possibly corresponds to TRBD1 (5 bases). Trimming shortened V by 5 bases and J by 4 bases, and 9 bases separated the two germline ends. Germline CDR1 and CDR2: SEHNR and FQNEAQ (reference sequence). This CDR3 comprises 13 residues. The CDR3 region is CASSRAGGNTIYF. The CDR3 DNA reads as TGTGCCAGCAGCCGCGCAGGGGGAAACACCATATATTTT.

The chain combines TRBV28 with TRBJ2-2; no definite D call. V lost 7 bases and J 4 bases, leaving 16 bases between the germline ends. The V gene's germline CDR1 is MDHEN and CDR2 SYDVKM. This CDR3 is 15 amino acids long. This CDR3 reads CASIFSAGLTGELFF. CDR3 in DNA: TGTGCCAGCATCTTCTCTGCAGGCCTCACCGGGGAGCTGTTTTTT.

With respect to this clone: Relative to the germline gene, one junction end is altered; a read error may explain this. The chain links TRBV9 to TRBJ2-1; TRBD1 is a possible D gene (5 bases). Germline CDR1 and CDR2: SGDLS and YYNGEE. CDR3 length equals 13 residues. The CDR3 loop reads CASSVVTDKEQFF. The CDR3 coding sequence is TGTGCCAGCAGCGTAGTGACAGACAAGGAGCAGTTCTTC. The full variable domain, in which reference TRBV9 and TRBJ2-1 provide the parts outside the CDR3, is DSGVTQTPKHLITATGQRVTLRCSPRSGDLSVYWYQQSLDQGLQFLIQYYNGEERAKGNILERFSAQQFPDLHSELNLSSLELGDSALYFCASSVVTDKEQFFGPGTRLTVL.

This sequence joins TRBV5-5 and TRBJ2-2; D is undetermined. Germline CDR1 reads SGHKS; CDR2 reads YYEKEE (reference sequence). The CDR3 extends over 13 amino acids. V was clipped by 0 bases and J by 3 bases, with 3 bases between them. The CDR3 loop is CASSLADTGELFF. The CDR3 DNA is TGTGCCAGCAGCTTGGCCGACACCGGGGAGCTGTTTTTT.

In DNA form, the CDR3 reads TGTGCCAGTAGTATAGAGGGATATTGGACAGACAATGAGCAGTTCTTC. Its translation: CASSIEGYWTDNEQFF. This chain joins TRBV19 and TRBJ2-1; tentative D call: TRBD1 (6 bases). Germline V lookup: CDR1 LNHDA, CDR2 SQIVND (reference sequence). V shed 0 bases and J shed 5 bases, with 14 bases lying between them. The CDR3 length is 16 residues.

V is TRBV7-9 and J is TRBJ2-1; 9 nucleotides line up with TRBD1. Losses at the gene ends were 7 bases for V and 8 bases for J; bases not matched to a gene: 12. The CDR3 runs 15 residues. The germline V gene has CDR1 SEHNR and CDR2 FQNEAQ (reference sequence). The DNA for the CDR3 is TGTGCCAGCACCCAATCTGGACAGGGGCACCATGAGCAGTTCTTC. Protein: CASTQSGQGHHEQFF. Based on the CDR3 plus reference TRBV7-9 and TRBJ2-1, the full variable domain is DTGVSQNPRHKITKRGQNVTFRCDPISEHNRLYWYRQTLGQGPEFLTYFQNEAQLEKSRLLSDRFSAERPKGSFSTLEIQRTEQGDSAMYLCASTQSGQGHHEQFFGPGTRLTVL.

The CDR3 loop reads CAISPVGGDTEAFF. As DNA, the CDR3 is TGTGCCATCAGTCCCGTTGGGGGGGACACTGAAGCTTTCTTT. The chain employs TRBV10-3 and TRBJ1-1, with TRBD1 as a possible D gene (5 bases). The germline V and J ends were trimmed by 5 bases and 3 bases, with 13 bases remaining between them. The CDR3 is 14 residues long. Looked up from germline, CDR1 is ENHRY and CDR2 is SYGVKD.

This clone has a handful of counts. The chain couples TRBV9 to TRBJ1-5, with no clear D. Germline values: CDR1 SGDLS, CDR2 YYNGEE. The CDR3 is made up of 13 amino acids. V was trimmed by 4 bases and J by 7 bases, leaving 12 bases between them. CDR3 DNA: TGTGCCAGCAGCCCAGACATCCGACAGCCCCAGCATTTT. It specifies CASSPDIRQPQHF. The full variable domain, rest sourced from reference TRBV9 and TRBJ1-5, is DSGVTQTPKHLITATGQRVTLRCSPRSGDLSVYWYQQSLDQGLQFLIQYYNGEERAKGNILERFSAQQFPDLHSELNLSSLELGDSALYFCASSPDIRQPQHFGDGTRLSIL.

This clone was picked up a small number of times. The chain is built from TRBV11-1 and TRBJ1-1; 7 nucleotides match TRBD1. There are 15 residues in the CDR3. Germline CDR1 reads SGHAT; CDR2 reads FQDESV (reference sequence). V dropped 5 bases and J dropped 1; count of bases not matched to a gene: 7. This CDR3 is CASSRVTGANTEAFF. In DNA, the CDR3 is TGTGCCAGCAGCCGCGTTACAGGGGCGAACACTGAAGCTTTCTTT.

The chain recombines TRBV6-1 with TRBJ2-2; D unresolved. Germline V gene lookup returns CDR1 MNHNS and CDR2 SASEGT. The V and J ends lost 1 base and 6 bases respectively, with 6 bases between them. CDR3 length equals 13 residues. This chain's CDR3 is CASSEVAPGELFF. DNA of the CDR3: TGTGCCAGCAGTGAAGTGGCACCCGGGGAGCTGTTTTTT.

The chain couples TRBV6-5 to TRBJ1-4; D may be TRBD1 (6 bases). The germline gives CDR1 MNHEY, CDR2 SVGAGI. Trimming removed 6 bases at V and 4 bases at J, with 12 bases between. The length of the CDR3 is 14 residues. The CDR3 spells CASSRGQLNEKLFF. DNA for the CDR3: TGTGCCAGCAGCCGAGGACAGCTTAATGAAAAACTGTTTTTT.

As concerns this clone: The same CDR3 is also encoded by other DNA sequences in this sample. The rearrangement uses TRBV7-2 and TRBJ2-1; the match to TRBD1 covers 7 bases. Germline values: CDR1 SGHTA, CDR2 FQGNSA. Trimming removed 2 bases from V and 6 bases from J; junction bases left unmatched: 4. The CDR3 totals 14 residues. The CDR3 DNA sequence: TGTGCCAGCAGCTTATCGAACAGGGGCAATGAGCAGTTCTTC. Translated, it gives CASSLSNRGNEQFF. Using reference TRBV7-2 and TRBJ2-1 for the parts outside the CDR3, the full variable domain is GAGVSQSPSNKVTEKGKDVELRCDPISGHTALYWYRQSLGQGLEFLIYFQGNSAPDKSGLPSDRFSAERTGGSVSTLTIQRTQQEDSAVYLCASSLSNRGNEQFFGPGTRLTVL.

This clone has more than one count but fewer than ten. CDR3 region: CASGPGPGSGYTF. In nucleotides, the CDR3 is TGCGCCAGCGGCCCCGGTCCTGGGAGCGGCTACACCTTC. The chain couples TRBV5-1 to TRBJ1-2, with D unclear. V lost 7 bases and J lost 8, with 18 bases in between. The CDR3 loop spans 13 amino acids. CDR1 and CDR2 from the germline V gene are SGHRS and YFSETQ.

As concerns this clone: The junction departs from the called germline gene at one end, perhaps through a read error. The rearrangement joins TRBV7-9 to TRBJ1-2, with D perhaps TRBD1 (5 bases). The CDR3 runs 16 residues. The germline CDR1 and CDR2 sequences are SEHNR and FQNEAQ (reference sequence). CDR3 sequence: CSSSSSLGGINYGYTF. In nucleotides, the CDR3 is TGTTCCAGCAGCTCCTCCCTTGGGGGGATAAACTATGGCTACACCTTC.

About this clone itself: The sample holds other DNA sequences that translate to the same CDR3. The CDR3 protein is CASSYSTPRAPLHF. CDR3 nucleotide sequence: TGTGCCAGCAGTTACTCTACTCCTCGGGCACCCCTCCACTTT. The genes are TRBV6-5 and TRBJ1-6; D gene unclear. CDR3 length equals 14 residues. Germline V gene data show CDR1 as MNHEY and CDR2 as SVGAGI. Trimming stripped 0 bases from V and 11 bases from J, with 11 bases between.

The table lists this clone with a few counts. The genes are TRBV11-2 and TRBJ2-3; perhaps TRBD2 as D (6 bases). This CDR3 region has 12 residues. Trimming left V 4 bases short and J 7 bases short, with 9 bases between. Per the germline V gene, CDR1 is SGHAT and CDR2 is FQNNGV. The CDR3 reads CASSSGLYTQYF. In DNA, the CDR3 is TGTGCCAGCAGCTCGGGACTTTATACGCAGTATTTT.

The DNA for the CDR3 is TGTGCCAGCAGACAGAATTCACCCCTCCACTTT. As protein: CASRQNSPLHF. The chain uses TRBV6-1 and TRBJ1-6; D gene uncertain. The CDR3 is 11 residues long. CDR1 and CDR2 (germline): MNHNS, SASEGT. Trimming removed 6 bases from V and 7 bases from J, with 4 bases in between.

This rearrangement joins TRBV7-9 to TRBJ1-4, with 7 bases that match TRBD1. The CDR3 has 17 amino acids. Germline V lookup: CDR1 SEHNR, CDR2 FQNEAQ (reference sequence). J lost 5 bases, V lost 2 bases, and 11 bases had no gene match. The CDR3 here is CASSLTGANPQNEKLFF. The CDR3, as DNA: TGTGCCAGCAGCTTAACAGGGGCCAACCCTCAAAATGAAAAACTGTTTTTT. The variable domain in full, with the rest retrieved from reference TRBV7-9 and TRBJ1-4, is DTGVSQNPRHKITKRGQNVTFRCDPISEHNRLYWYRQTLGQGPEFLTYFQNEAQLEKSRLLSDRFSAERPKGSFSTLEIQRTEQGDSAMYLCASSLTGANPQNEKLFFGSGTQLSVL.